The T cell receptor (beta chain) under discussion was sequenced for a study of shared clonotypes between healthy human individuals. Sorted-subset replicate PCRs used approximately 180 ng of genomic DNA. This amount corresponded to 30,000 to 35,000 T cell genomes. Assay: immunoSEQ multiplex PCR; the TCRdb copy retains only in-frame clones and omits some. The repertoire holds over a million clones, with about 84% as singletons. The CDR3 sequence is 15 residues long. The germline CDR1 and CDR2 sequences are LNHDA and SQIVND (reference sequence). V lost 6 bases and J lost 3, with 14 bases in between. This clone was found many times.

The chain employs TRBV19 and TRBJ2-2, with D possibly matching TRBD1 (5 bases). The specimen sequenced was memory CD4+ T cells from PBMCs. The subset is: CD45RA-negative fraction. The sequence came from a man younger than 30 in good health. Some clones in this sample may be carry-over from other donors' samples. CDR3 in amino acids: CASRFRGSHTGELFF. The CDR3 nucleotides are TGTGCCAGTAGATTTAGGGGAAGTCACACCGGGGAGCTGTTTTTT.